The 28 T cell receptor beta chains in this list originate from one sample, sequenced in a study of blood T cell repertoires in COVID-19. Libraries were prepared by immunoSEQ multiplex PCR; TCRdb keeps only in-frame clonotypes and omits some of them. The sample carries about 200,000 clones, 70% to 90% recorded once. Sequences were obtained from peripheral blood. Source of these receptors: a man aged 40-50 years with acute or convalescent COVID-19.

This clone was seen once. V usage is TRBV11-2 and J usage is TRBJ2-7; the D gene is possibly TRBD1 (5 bases). The CDR3 is 13 residues long. Trimming removed 1 base at V and 4 bases at J, with 8 bases between. Germline CDR1 is SGHAT and CDR2 is FQNNGV. The CDR3 DNA reads TGTGCCAGCAGCTTAGCCAAGGGGTACGAGCAGTACTTC. Protein product: CASSLAKGYEQYF.

This clone showed up just a few times. In DNA form, the CDR3 reads TGTGCCAGCAGACCCGGGACAGTGAACACTGAAGCTTTCTTT. This codes for CASRPGTVNTEAFF. The rearrangement uses TRBV6-6 and TRBJ1-1; 7 bases align to TRBD1. This CDR3 is built from 14 residues. The J segment lost 0 bases and the V segment lost 6 bases, leaving 4 bases of the junction unmatched. The V gene's germline CDR1 is MNHNY and CDR2 SVGAGI (reference sequence).

This sequence joins TRBV24-1 and TRBJ2-7, with D perhaps TRBD2 (6 bases). With 1 base removed from V and 4 bases from J, the gap between germline ends came to 13 bases. From germline, CDR1 is KGHDR and CDR2 SFDVKD. The CDR3 length is 15 residues. DNA for the CDR3: TGTGCCACCAGTGATTTTCCGGGGGATAGGTACGAGCAGTACTTC. This encodes CATSDFPGDRYEQYF.

The chain combines TRBV2 with TRBJ2-4, with 9 bases fitting TRBD2. CDR3 length: 18 amino acids. The J segment lost 1 base and the V segment lost 0 bases, leaving 7 bases of the junction unmatched. Germline-derived CDR1 and CDR2 are SNHLY and FYNNEI. CDR3 DNA sequence: TGTGCCAGCAGTGAAGCGTCTGGCGGGGGGGTGGCCAAAAACATTCAGTACTTC. This encodes CASSEASGGGVAKNIQYF.

At least ten counts were recorded for this clone. The rearrangement uses TRBV24-1 and TRBJ1-5, with D unresolved. Germline values: CDR1 KGHDR, CDR2 SFDVKD. The CDR3 runs 14 residues. With 9 bases removed from V and 5 bases from J, the gap between germline ends came to 16 bases. Written as DNA, the CDR3 is TGTGCCACCGCCGAACCCGGCGGGGATCAGCCCCAGCATTTT. Translation gives CATAEPGGDQPQHF.

The gene calls are TRBV10-3 and TRBJ1-2, with 9 bases fitting TRBD1. Trimming removed 6 bases from V and 9 bases from J; junction bases left unmatched: 8. The CDR3 consists of 13 residues. Looked up from germline, CDR1 is ENHRY and CDR2 is SYGVKD. The CDR3 DNA reads as TGTGCCATCAGCCAGACAGGGGGTGAAAGCTACACCTTC. Its translation: CAISQTGGESYTF.

In nucleotides, the CDR3 is TGTGCCAGCAGCTTCCGGGACAGGGTTAACACCATATATTTT. This sequence encodes CASSFRDRVNTIYF. V gene TRBV13 combines with J gene TRBJ1-3, with 9 positions matching TRBD1. The length of the CDR3 is 14 residues. The germline gives CDR1 PRHDT, CDR2 FYEKMQ (reference sequence). J lost 7 bases, V lost 3 bases, and 4 bases had no gene match.

J is TRBJ2-7 and V is TRBV11-3, with 10 bases matching TRBD1. The germline V gene encodes CDR1 SGHNT and CDR2 YENEEA. CDR3 length: 17 residues. The V segment lost 5 bases and the J segment 0 bases; nucleotides outside the gene matches: 10. The CDR3 loop is CASSPDRGQTSSYEQYF. The CDR3 DNA follows: TGTGCCAGCAGCCCAGACAGGGGGCAAACGAGCTCCTACGAGCAGTACTTC. The variable domain in full, completed from reference TRBV11-3 and TRBJ2-7, reads EAGVVQSPRYKIIEKKQPVAFWCNPISGHNTLYWYLQNLGQGPELLIRYENEEAVDDSQLPKDRFSAERLKGVDSTLKIQPAELGDSAVYLCASSPDRGQTSSYEQYFGPGTRLTVT.

The chain combines TRBV6-5 with TRBJ1-2; D might be TRBD1 (5 bases). Per the germline V gene, CDR1 is MNHEY and CDR2 is SVGAGI. The CDR3 is 13 residues long. Between the trimmed V and J ends, which lost 9 bases and 3 bases, there was a span of 14 bases. CDR3 nucleotides: TGTGCCAGTGCCGTGCAGGGTGACTATGGCTACACCTTC. This gives the protein CASAVQGDYGYTF.

The chain uses TRBV5-1 and TRBJ2-2; 13 bases match TRBD2. CDR1 is SGHRS, CDR2 YFSETQ, per germline. The CDR3 spans 15 residues. Unmatched junction bases numbered 5, after V lost 4 bases and J lost 8 bases. The CDR3 DNA reads TGCGCCAGCAGCATGGGACTAGCGGGGACGGGGGAGCTGTTTTTT. Its translation is CASSMGLAGTGELFF.

The V gene is TRBV6-6, the J gene TRBJ2-7; D not certain. This CDR3 has 14 amino acids. V lost 0 bases and J lost 0, with 6 bases in between. Germline values: CDR1 MNHNY, CDR2 SVGAGI (reference sequence). The CDR3 sequence is CASSYSGSSYEQYF. The CDR3 DNA sequence: TGTGCCAGCAGTTACTCGGGCAGCTCCTACGAGCAGTACTTC.

This chain joins TRBV29-1 and TRBJ1-1; D unclear. Germline V gene lookup returns CDR1 SQVTM and CDR2 ANQGSEA. The CDR3 covers 12 residues. The V gene lost 4 bases and the J gene lost 3 bases, with 9 bases spanning the gap. Written as DNA, the CDR3 is TGCAGCGTTGGCCCGGGAGACACTGAAGCTTTCTTT. This encodes CSVGPGDTEAFF.

V gene TRBV19 combines with J gene TRBJ2-3; D remains ambiguous. This CDR3 spans 11 amino acids. Germline lookup yields CDR1 LNHDA and CDR2 SQIVND (reference sequence). V lost 3 bases, J lost 12 bases, and 10 bases lay in between. CDR3 nucleotide sequence: TGTGCCAGTAGTATGTATCTAAGACAGTATTTT. Its translation: CASSMYLRQYF.

The chain joins TRBV5-1 to TRBJ1-5; 8 bases fit TRBD1. Germline CDR1 and CDR2: SGHRS and YFSETQ. The CDR3 loop spans 14 amino acids. V trimming: 1 base; J trimming: 7 bases; junction bases outside the gene matches: 4. Here the CDR3 DNA reads TGCGCCAGCAGCTTGACAGGGGGAATCCAGCCCCAGCATTTT. This codes for CASSLTGGIQPQHF.

The chain couples TRBV7-3 to TRBJ1-2; TRBD1 matches at 9 bases. The CDR3 is 15 residues long. The ends lost 5 bases at V and 4 bases at J; junction bases unmatched: 8. Germline V gene sequence: CDR1 SGHTA, CDR2 FQGTGA. In DNA, the CDR3 is TGTGCCAGCAGCCCCACACCGGGACAGGGCTATGGCTACACCTTC. This codes for CASSPTPGQGYGYTF.

This chain uses TRBV6-2 or TRBV6-3 with TRBJ1-3; the match to TRBD1 covers 7 bases. CDR3 length: 14 amino acids. V dropped 5 bases and J dropped 3; count of bases not matched to a gene: 4. Germline CDR1 reads MNHEY; CDR2 reads SVGEGT. CDR3 protein: CASSGWDSGNTIYF. The CDR3 DNA reads as TGTGCCAGCAGTGGCTGGGACAGTGGAAACACCATATATTTT.

The chain couples TRBV19 to TRBJ2-1; D remains unclear. The CDR3 runs to 13 residues. Deletions cut 3 bases from V and 4 bases from J, with 7 bases between. CDR1 and CDR2 from the germline V gene are LNHDA and SQIVND (reference sequence). Here the CDR3 DNA reads TGTGCCAGTAGTATGGCCAGTTACAATGAGCAGTTCTTC. Translation: CASSMASYNEQFF.

V is TRBV27 and J is TRBJ1-6, with unresolved D. Germline CDR1 and CDR2: MNHEY and SMNVEV (reference sequence). There are 14 residues in the CDR3. The V gene lost 5 bases and the J gene lost 3 bases, with 8 bases spanning the gap. CDR3 sequence: CASSAEVYNSPLHF. The CDR3 DNA reads as TGTGCCAGCAGTGCTGAGGTCTATAATTCACCCCTCCACTTT.

The J gene is TRBJ1-4, the V gene TRBV19; D unresolved. Germline assignment: CDR1 LNHDA and CDR2 SQIVND (reference sequence). This CDR3 has 15 amino acids. Trimming removed 4 bases at V and 4 bases at J, with 13 bases between. CDR3 residues: CASSNGPGFNEKLFF. DNA of the CDR3: TGTGCCAGTAGTAACGGCCCGGGATTTAATGAAAAACTGTTTTTT.

In regard to this clone: The same CDR3 also results from other DNA sequences found in this sample. This chain links TRBV18 with TRBJ2-3; D is possibly TRBD1 (5 bases). The CDR3 spans 14 residues. Germline V lookup: CDR1 KGHSH, CDR2 LQKENI. The germline V and J ends were trimmed by 5 bases and 0 bases, with 9 bases remaining between them. The CDR3 protein is CASSRSGSTDTQYF. The DNA for the CDR3 is TGTGCCAGCTCAAGATCAGGGAGCACAGATACGCAGTATTTT.

The chain's CDR3 is CASSSEMNTEAFF. CDR3 nucleotide sequence: TGTGCCAGCAGCTCCGAGATGAACACTGAAGCTTTCTTT. This chain links TRBV7-9 with TRBJ1-1; D is unresolved. This CDR3 spans 13 amino acids. Per germline, CDR1 SEHNR and CDR2 FQNEAQ (reference sequence). V was trimmed by 4 bases and J by 0 bases, leaving 6 bases between them.

The rearrangement links TRBV3-1 (or the pseudogene TRBV3-2) to TRBJ1-5, with TRBD1 identical over 7 bases. The junction had 6 bases not matched to a gene; V was cut back by 7 bases and J by 3 bases. CDR1 and CDR2 from the germline V gene are LGHDT and YNNKEL (reference sequence). This CDR3 has 14 amino acids. CDR3 loop: CASTQGQHNQPQHF. The DNA of the CDR3 is TGTGCCAGCACTCAGGGACAGCACAATCAGCCCCAGCATTTT.

The chain carries TRBV4-2 and TRBJ2-1; 7 positions match TRBD2. The trim removed 0 bases at V and 13 bases at J, leaving 18 bases unmatched. Looked up from germline, CDR1 is LGHNA and CDR2 is YNFKEQ. This CDR3 comprises 17 residues. The CDR3 nucleotides read TGTGCCAGCAGCCAAGAAGGGTCTGGCGGGAGACCGATTGTCCAGTTCTTC. Protein product: CASSQEGSGGRPIVQFF.

This chain links TRBV23-1 with TRBJ2-4, with TRBD1 identical over 8 bases. TRBV23-1 is an ORF for which the function is uncertain. The CDR3 length is 14 residues. V gave up 4 bases and J gave up 6 bases; unmatched junction bases: 5. The CDR3 DNA follows: TGCGCCAGCAGTCCCCGACAGGGGACAAACATTCAGTACTTC. Protein: CASSPRQGTNIQYF.

The chain employs TRBV27 and TRBJ1-2; 8 nucleotides line up with TRBD1. Trimming cost V 4 bases and J 8 bases; bases outside gene matches: 9. CDR3 length: 14 residues. The germline gives CDR1 MNHEY, CDR2 SMNVEV (reference sequence). The CDR3 DNA is TGTGCCAGCAGTTCAGGGGGCCTGGCGGGGGGCTACACCTTC. This sequence encodes CASSSGGLAGGYTF.

This chain connects TRBV3-1 (or the pseudogene TRBV3-2) to TRBJ2-5, with 11 bases identical to TRBD1. V dropped 1 base and J dropped 5; count of bases not matched to a gene: 3. Germline assignment: CDR1 LGHDT and CDR2 YNNKEL (reference sequence). The CDR3 loop spans 15 amino acids. The CDR3 here is CASSQGTGGRETQYF. The CDR3 DNA reads TGTGCCAGCAGCCAAGGGACAGGGGGCCGGGAGACCCAGTACTTC.

The chain recombines TRBV30 with TRBJ1-1; D not certain. This CDR3 has 11 amino acids. V lost 2 bases, J lost 2 bases, and 3 bases lay in between. The V gene's germline CDR1 is GTSNPN and CDR2 SVGIG (reference sequence). In DNA form, the CDR3 reads TGTGCCTGGAGTTTAAACACTGAAGCTTTCTTT. Protein product: CAWSLNTEAFF.

The chain uses TRBV30 and TRBJ2-7, with D perhaps TRBD2 (6 bases). CDR1 and CDR2 (germline): GTSNPN, SVGIG (reference sequence). The CDR3 extends over 16 amino acids. Trimming removed 1 base from V and 0 bases from J, with 16 bases in between. CDR3 DNA: TGTGCCTGGAGTGGGCTTCCAGGGAGGAGCTCCTACGAGCAGTACTTC. Its translation is CAWSGLPGRSSYEQYF.